Each of the 15 T cell receptor beta chains below was sequenced from the same sample in a study of blood T cell repertoires in COVID-19. Libraries were prepared by immunoSEQ multiplex PCR; TCRdb keeps only in-frame clonotypes and omits some of them. The table has 54,000 or so clones, around 88% seen once. Sequenced sample: peripheral blood. These receptors came from a woman over 75 with acute or convalescent COVID-19.

V gene TRBV9 combines with J gene TRBJ1-2; perhaps TRBD1 as D (5 bases). CDR3 length: 15 amino acids. Looked up from germline, CDR1 is SGDLS and CDR2 is YYNGEE. V gave up 0 bases and J gave up 5 bases, with 14 bases separating them. Here the CDR3 DNA reads TGTGCCAGCAGCGTAGTATCAGGGCCTGAGTATGGCTACACCTTC. Translation gives CASSVVSGPEYGYTF.

The chain employs TRBV2 and TRBJ2-5; TRBD2 is a possible D gene (5 bases). This CDR3 spans 14 amino acids. CDR1 and CDR2 from the germline V gene are SNHLY and FYNNEI. The ends were cut back, 5 bases at V and 1 base at J, with 11 bases in the middle. The CDR3 sequence: CASSLTGIQETQYF. Here the CDR3 DNA reads TGTGCCAGCAGTCTGACGGGGATCCAAGAGACCCAGTACTTC. The full variable domain, completed using reference TRBV2 and TRBJ2-5, is EPEVTQTPSHQVTQMGQEVILRCVPISNHLYFYWYRQILGQKVEFLVSFYNNEISEKSEIFDDQFSVERPDGSNFTLKIRSTKLEDSAMYFCASSLTGIQETQYFGPGTRLLVL.

This chain joins TRBV2 and TRBJ2-1; maybe TRBD1 (6 bases). V was pared by 5 bases and J by 6 bases, with 11 bases between. The CDR3 is made up of 13 amino acids. Germline CDR1 is SNHLY and CDR2 is FYNNEI. Written as DNA, the CDR3 is TGTGCCAGCAGTAGGGGGTTACCCAATGAGCAGTTCTTC. It specifies CASSRGLPNEQFF. Combining the CDR3 with reference TRBV2 and TRBJ2-1 gives the whole variable domain EPEVTQTPSHQVTQMGQEVILRCVPISNHLYFYWYRQILGQKVEFLVSFYNNEISEKSEIFDDQFSVERPDGSNFTLKIRSTKLEDSAMYFCASSRGLPNEQFFGPGTRLTVL.

This clone was picked up one time. The chain links TRBV28 to TRBJ2-5; 7 bases are shared with TRBD2. CDR1 MDHEN and CDR2 SYDVKM come from the germline V gene. J was trimmed by 7 bases and V by 3 bases; bases with no gene match: 5. CDR3 length equals 13 residues. The CDR3 reads CASSLGGTPTQYF. CDR3 in DNA: TGTGCCAGCAGTTTGGGAGGGACTCCGACCCAGTACTTC.

This chain uses TRBV5-4 with TRBJ1-1, with D uncertain. CDR3 size: 17 residues. V was shortened by 7 bases and J by 1 base, with 23 bases between the two germline ends. The V gene's germline CDR1 is SGHNT and CDR2 YYREEE (reference sequence). CDR3 sequence (DNA): TGTGCCAGCCCCGGATATAACGGCGGTTCGCGGAACACTGAAGCTTTCTTT. Amino acids: CASPGYNGGSRNTEAFF.

The chain has TRBV12-3 or TRBV12-4 and TRBJ1-4, with a possible D match to TRBD1 (5 bases). Trimming took off 6 bases at V and 8 bases at J, with 13 bases between the two ends. This CDR3 comprises 13 residues. The CDR3 protein is CASRGGNKEKLFF. CDR3 DNA: TGTGCCAGCAGGGGGGGGAATAAGGAAAAACTGTTTTTT.

The chain is built from TRBV25-1 and TRBJ2-2; no firm D call. The CDR3 totals 13 residues. Trimming stripped 3 bases from V and 3 bases from J, with 5 bases between. Per the germline V gene, CDR1 is MGHDK and CDR2 is SYGVNS. The CDR3 sequence is CASSEADTGELFF. CDR3 DNA: TGTGCCAGCAGTGAGGCGGACACCGGGGAGCTGTTTTTT.

The chain employs TRBV12-3 or TRBV12-4 and TRBJ1-1; D call uncertain. The V end lost 7 bases, the J end lost 0 bases, and 9 bases lay between the germline ends. The CDR3 extends over 13 amino acids. The CDR3 is CASTSAMNTEAFF. The CDR3, as DNA: TGTGCCAGCACCAGCGCCATGAACACTGAAGCTTTCTTT.

The chain is built from TRBV5-1 and TRBJ1-6; TRBD1 matches 7 bases. The CDR3 contains 14 residues. Germline V gene sequence: CDR1 SGHRS, CDR2 YFSETQ. The V and J ends lost 3 bases and 5 bases, in that order; junction bases with no gene match: 2. CDR3 residues: CASSSGQDNSPLHF. The CDR3 nucleotides are TGCGCCAGCAGCTCAGGACAGGATAATTCACCCCTCCACTTT.

The chain is built from TRBV7-9 and TRBJ1-6; TRBD1 is a possible D gene (6 bases). The CDR3 is 15 amino acids. The V gene's germline CDR1 is SEHNR and CDR2 FQNEAQ (reference sequence). Trimming took off 4 bases at V and 7 bases at J, with 14 bases between the two ends. In nucleotides, the CDR3 is TGTGCCAGCAGCTCCCAAACAGGGAGAAATTCACCCCTCCACTTT. This sequence encodes CASSSQTGRNSPLHF.

This clone showed up just once. The rearrangement links TRBV5-1 to TRBJ1-5, with D perhaps matching TRBD1 (6 bases). Per germline, CDR1 SGHRS and CDR2 YFSETQ. This CDR3 spans 13 amino acids. Trimming took off 5 bases at V and 5 bases at J, with 11 bases between the two ends. The CDR3 loop is CASRNRDDQPQHF. The CDR3 region has the DNA TGCGCCAGCAGGAACAGGGATGATCAGCCCCAGCATTTT. Variable domain in full (rest from reference TRBV5-1 and TRBJ1-5): KAGVTQTPRYLIKTRGQQVTLSCSPISGHRSVSWYQQTPGQGLQFLFEYFSETQRNKGNFPGRFSGRQFSNSRSEMNVSTLELGDSALYLCASRNRDDQPQHFGDGTRLSIL.

This clone was detected a few times. This chain uses TRBV29-1 with TRBJ2-2; TRBD1 is a possible D gene (6 bases). The V and J ends lost 7 bases and 4 bases respectively, with 10 bases between them. This CDR3 has 12 residues. Germline V CDR1 and CDR2: SQVTM, ANQGSEA. The CDR3 region has the DNA TGCAGCGCTGGACAGTTCACCGGGGAGCTGTTTTTT. Encoded protein: CSAGQFTGELFF.

The J gene is TRBJ2-1, the V gene TRBV19; 11 positions match TRBD2. The CDR3 contains 11 residues. CDR1 and CDR2 from the germline V gene are LNHDA and SQIVND (reference sequence). The CDR3 DNA sequence: TGTGTTAGCGGGAGGGCCGGGGAGCAGTTCTTC. This sequence encodes CVSGRAGEQFF. The entire variable domain, with the rest obtained from reference TRBV19 and TRBJ2-1, is as follows: DGGITQSPKYLFRKEGQNVTLSCEQNLNHDAMYWYRQDPGQGLRLIYYSQIVNDFQKGDIAEGYSVSREKKESFPLTVTSAQKNPTAFYLCVSGRAGEQFFGPGTRLTVL.

The CDR3 is CASSEARDSFYEQYV. CDR3 nucleotide sequence: TGTGCCAGCAGTGAAGCTCGGGACTCATTCTACGAGCAGTACGTC. This chain links TRBV6-1 with TRBJ2-7; D might be TRBD2 (6 bases). The germline V gene has CDR1 MNHNS and CDR2 SASEGT. This CDR3 has 15 amino acids. V gave up 0 bases and J gave up 3 bases, with 12 bases separating them.

The rearrangement joins TRBV18 to TRBJ2-7, with D possibly TRBD1 on 5 matching bases. The germline V and J ends were trimmed by 3 bases and 3 bases, with 6 bases remaining between them. The CDR3 loop spans 12 amino acids. Germline V gives CDR1 KGHSH, CDR2 LQKENI. The CDR3 sequence: CASSPGLYEQYF. As DNA, the CDR3 is TGTGCCAGCTCACCGGGGCTCTACGAGCAGTACTTC. The variable domain in full, with the rest retrieved from reference TRBV18 and TRBJ2-7, is NAGVMQNPRHLVRRRGQEARLRCSPMKGHSHVYWYRQLPEEGLKFMVYLQKENIIDESGMPKERFSAEFPKEGPSILRIQQVVRGDSAAYFCASSPGLYEQYFGPGTRLTVT.